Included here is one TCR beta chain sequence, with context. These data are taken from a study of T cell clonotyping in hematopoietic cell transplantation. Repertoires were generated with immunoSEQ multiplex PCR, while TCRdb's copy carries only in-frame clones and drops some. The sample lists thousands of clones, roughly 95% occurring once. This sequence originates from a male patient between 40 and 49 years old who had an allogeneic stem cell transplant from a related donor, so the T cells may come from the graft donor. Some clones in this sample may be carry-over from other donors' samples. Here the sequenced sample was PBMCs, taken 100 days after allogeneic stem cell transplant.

CDR3 DNA: TGCGCCAGCAGCTTGGGAAAGAATAACTATGGCTACACCTTC. Its protein is CASSLGKNNYGYTF. V and J are TRBV5-1 and TRBJ1-2; no firm D call. This CDR3 comprises 14 residues. V shed 0 bases and J shed 1 base, with 7 bases lying between them. Per the germline V gene, CDR1 is SGHRS and CDR2 is YFSETQ.